One sample yielded the 14 T cell receptor beta chains listed below, sequenced in a study of T cell responses to AZD1222 COVID-19 vaccine. Data came from immunoSEQ multiplex PCR; TCRdb stores just in-frame clones and leaves some out. The sample lists fewer than 150,000 clones; about nine tenths were seen once. Sequences were derived from peripheral blood, sampled on day 0 of AZD1222 vaccination. The receptors derive from an adult in good health.

V is TRBV18 and J is TRBJ2-2; D is unclear. Germline CDR1 reads KGHSH; CDR2 reads LQKENI. V was clipped by 5 bases and J by 6 bases, with 13 bases between them. The CDR3 length is 14 residues. This chain's CDR3 is CASSSYTTAGELFF. CDR3 nucleotides: TGTGCCAGCTCATCCTATACGACTGCCGGGGAGCTGTTTTTT.

The chain has TRBV13 and TRBJ1-2; perhaps TRBD1 as D (5 bases). The CDR3 is 13 amino acids. The V end was cut by 4 bases, the J end by 8 bases, with 14 bases between. CDR1 PRHDT and CDR2 FYEKMQ come from the germline V gene (reference sequence). The CDR3 nucleotides are TGTGCCAGCAGCTCCTCACCCGGGGGAGGCTACACCTTC. Translating gives CASSSSPGGGYTF. The whole variable domain, remainder taken from reference TRBV13 and TRBJ1-2, is AAGVIQSPRHLIKEKRETATLKCYPIPRHDTVYWYQQGPGQDPQFLISFYEKMQSDKGSIPDRFSAQQFSDYHSELNMSSLELGDSALYFCASSSSPGGGYTFGSGTRLTVV.

In this sample, this clone turned up once. The gene calls are TRBV30 and TRBJ1-5; D remains ambiguous. The germline gives CDR1 GTSNPN, CDR2 SVGIG (reference sequence). V lost 1 base and J 5 bases, leaving 6 bases between the germline ends. The CDR3 is 12 amino acids. The CDR3 coding sequence is TGTGCCTGGAGTGACACCTATCAGCCCCAGCATTTT. Protein sequence: CAWSDTYQPQHF.

This clone was seen only once. This chain's CDR3 is CAWSPPDSPLHF. As DNA, the CDR3 is TGTGCCTGGAGCCCTCCGGATTCACCCCTCCACTTT. The chain joins TRBV30 to TRBJ1-6; D is undetermined. The CDR3 consists of 12 residues. The germline CDR1 and CDR2 sequences are GTSNPN and SVGIG (reference sequence). Between the trimmed V and J ends, which lost 3 bases and 8 bases, there was a span of 8 bases. Drawing the rest from reference TRBV30 and TRBJ1-6, the complete variable domain is SQTIHQWPATLVQPVGSPLSLECTVEGTSNPNLYWYRQAAGRGLQLLFYSVGIGQISSEVPQNLSASRPQDRQFILSSKKLLLSDSGFYLCAWSPPDSPLHFGNGTRLTVT.

CDR3 sequence: CASSTRDLQETQYF. The CDR3 nucleotides are TGTGCCAGCAGCACTCGGGACTTACAAGAGACCCAGTACTTC. The chain combines TRBV3-1 (or the pseudogene TRBV3-2) with TRBJ2-5; perhaps TRBD2 as D (6 bases). V was clipped by 5 bases and J by 2 bases, with 12 bases between them. Germline V CDR1 and CDR2: LGHDT, YNNKEL (reference sequence). The CDR3 runs to 14 residues.

The rearrangement uses TRBV24-1 and TRBJ2-3, with D hard to call. The CDR3 totals 14 residues. Germline V lookup: CDR1 KGHDR, CDR2 SFDVKD. V lost 1 base to trimming and J lost 3 bases, with 7 bases between them. The CDR3 region is CATSDLGLTDTQYF. The CDR3 DNA reads TGTGCCACCAGTGATTTAGGATTAACAGATACGCAGTATTTT.

V is TRBV19 and J is TRBJ1-1; 7 nucleotides align to TRBD1. Trimming removed 6 bases from V and 1 base from J; junction bases left unmatched: 5. The germline V gene encodes CDR1 LNHDA and CDR2 SQIVND (reference sequence). The length of the CDR3 is 14 residues. The CDR3 sequence: CASSIQGRNTEAFF. CDR3 nucleotides: TGTGCCAGTAGCATACAGGGGCGGAACACTGAAGCTTTCTTT.

This chain connects TRBV18 to TRBJ2-1, with a possible D match to TRBD1 (5 bases). Germline CDR1 KGHSH, CDR2 LQKENI. This CDR3 contains 15 residues. With 5 bases removed from V and 6 bases from J, the gap between germline ends came to 17 bases. The CDR3 DNA follows: TGTGCCAGCTCAGCGACAGAGGAACTTATCAATGAGCAGTTCTTC. Translation: CASSATEELINEQFF.

J is TRBJ1-1 and V is TRBV14; unclear D gene. This CDR3 comprises 14 residues. The V end lost 6 bases, the J end lost 6 bases, and 17 bases lay between the germline ends. Germline loops: CDR1 SGHDN, CDR2 FVKESK. The CDR3 nucleotides read TGTGCCAGCAGTTGGGGTGGCGGAGGCGCTGAAGCTTTCTTT. Translating gives CASSWGGGGAEAFF.

The CDR3 region is CASQRGNTEAFF. The CDR3 DNA follows: TGTGCCAGCCAACGGGGGAACACTGAAGCTTTCTTT. The chain uses TRBV27 and TRBJ1-1; no reliable D call. CDR3 length: 12 residues. Germline V gene sequence: CDR1 MNHEY, CDR2 SMNVEV (reference sequence). V was cut by 8 bases and J by 1 base, with 8 bases left in between.

The CDR3 sequence: CASSLQGANYGYTF. The CDR3 DNA reads TGTGCCAGCAGCTTACAGGGTGCGAACTATGGCTACACCTTC. This chain uses TRBV5-8 with TRBJ1-2; D is possibly TRBD1 (6 bases). The V gene lost 2 bases and the J gene lost 2 bases, with 10 bases spanning the gap. Germline lookup yields CDR1 SGHTS and CDR2 YDEGEE. The length of the CDR3 is 14 residues.

This clone came up a few times. The chain couples TRBV7-8 to TRBJ2-7; 7 positions agree with TRBD2. This CDR3 spans 15 amino acids. The V gene end was trimmed by 5 bases and the J gene end by 0 bases; junction bases not matched to a gene: 7. The germline gives CDR1 SGHVS, CDR2 FQNEAQ. The CDR3 reads CASSPSGAASYEQYF. The CDR3, as DNA: TGTGCCAGCAGCCCGAGCGGGGCCGCCTCCTACGAGCAGTACTTC.

The gene calls are TRBV7-9 and TRBJ2-3, with 11 positions matching TRBD2. This CDR3 region has 17 residues. Losses at the gene ends were 5 bases for V and 3 bases for J; bases not matched to a gene: 10. The germline V gene encodes CDR1 SEHNR and CDR2 FQNEAQ (reference sequence). CDR3 sequence reads: CASSTSRSGGATDTQYF. The DNA for the CDR3 is TGTGCCAGCAGCACCTCTCGTAGCGGGGGGGCAACAGATACGCAGTATTTT.

This clone was recorded once. One end of the junction is discordant with germline, which a read error may explain. The chain joins TRBV24-1 to TRBJ2-7; TRBD1 aligns across 9 bases. Germline assignment: CDR1 KGHDR and CDR2 SFDVKD. The CDR3 has 12 amino acids. The CDR3 here is CATSDGTGLLGF. The DNA of the CDR3 is TGTGCCACCAGTGATGGGACAGGGCTCCTGGGCTTC.